The present T cell receptor (beta chain) was sequenced within a study of siplizumab effects on memory and regulatory T cells. Points on this clone: Its target is not known.

Produced via immunoSEQ multiplex PCR; TCRdb's table is partial and in-frame only. The table has approximately 100,000 clones, about 94% seen once. Germline CDR1 and CDR2: SEHNR and FQNEAQ (reference sequence). Deletions cut 4 bases from V and 5 bases from J, with 9 bases between. CDR3 length: 12 residues. Study-wide findings and caveats: Under siplizumab, an average roughly 70% of mappable alloreactive CD4+ clones were Treg-derived, compared with 26.9% in controls.

This clonotype was obtained from a human donor in good health. The chain uses TRBV7-9 and TRBJ2-7; weak D call: TRBD1 (6 bases). The sample taken for sequencing was non-Treg CD4+ T cells sorted from blood. The CDR3 protein is CASSSTGNEQYF. The CDR3, as DNA: TGTGCCAGCAGCTCAACAGGGAACGAGCAGTACTTC.